The following is a T cell receptor (beta chain) sequence with its context. Its antigen is not known. These data come from a study of cytomegalovirus exposure and HLA in healthy donors. Trimming shortened V by 4 bases and J by 0 bases, and 14 bases separated the two germline ends. Looked up from germline, CDR1 is SGHNT and CDR2 is YYREEE (reference sequence). The length of the CDR3 is 15 residues. Use of 60 Vbeta and 13 Jbeta primers characterized the PCR. Repertoires were generated with immunoSEQ multiplex PCR, while TCRdb's copy carries only in-frame clones and drops some. This sample has 90,000 to 120,000 clones, with approximately 74% found just once. Study observations and caveats: Later analysis associated a missense DCLRE1C variant with TCR beta V- and J-gene trimming.

Sequenced input: PBMCs. The TCR originated in a middle-aged woman in good health and CMV-seropositive. The chain couples TRBV5-4 to TRBJ2-7, with D tentatively TRBD2 (8 bases). The CDR3 region has the DNA TGTGCCAGCAGCAATAGCGGGGACAGCTCCTACGAGCAGTACTTC. It encodes CASSNSGDSSYEQYF.